Presented here are 7 T cell receptor beta chains from one specimen sequenced in a study of T cells after posttransplantation cyclophosphamide. Profiled with immunoSEQ multiplex PCR; TCRdb holds only in-frame clones, not every one. Captured here are 25,000 to 35,000 clones, none seen once; the top ten comprise about 2.5%. Sequencing input: PBMCs. The receptor source for this set is a woman aged 55 to 70 in good health, CMV-negative, and a related stem cell transplant donor.

In its sample, this clone was seen many times. The chain has TRBV28 and TRBJ2-7; D possibly corresponds to TRBD1 (6 bases). V gave up 6 bases and J gave up 6 bases, with 15 bases separating them. Per the germline V gene, CDR1 is MDHEN and CDR2 is SYDVKM. The CDR3 loop spans 13 amino acids. The CDR3 bases are TGTGCCAGCAGAAGGGGGTCTTATGGCGAGCAGTACTTC. Its protein product is CASRRGSYGEQYF.

This rearrangement joins TRBV12-3 or TRBV12-4 to TRBJ2-2, with 13 nucleotides matching TRBD2. This CDR3 has 19 amino acids. V shed 5 bases, J shed 5 bases, and the junction held 14 bases outside the gene matches. This CDR3 is CASSPKGLAGTLNTGELFF. In DNA form, the CDR3 reads TGTGCCAGCAGTCCGAAGGGACTAGCGGGGACCCTGAATACCGGGGAGCTGTTTTTT.

The gene calls are TRBV2 and TRBJ2-5; D perhaps matches TRBD1 (6 bases). The length of the CDR3 is 16 residues. V gave up 7 bases and J gave up 5 bases, with 23 bases separating them. Germline assignment: CDR1 SNHLY and CDR2 FYNNEI. CDR3 DNA: TGTGCCAGCACCTCACAAAGGTCAGGGGTGGTGGAGACCCAGTACTTC. Translating gives CASTSQRSGVVETQYF.

This clone was seen ten or more times. This chain links TRBV10-3 with TRBJ2-1; D is possibly TRBD1 (6 bases). The V end was cut by 7 bases, the J end by 6 bases, with 13 bases between. This CDR3 has 13 amino acids. The germline V gene has CDR1 ENHRY and CDR2 SYGVKD. The CDR3 nucleotides read TGTGCCATCACCTTGACAGGAGGCAATGAGCAGTTCTTC. This gives the protein CAITLTGGNEQFF.

Many counts were recorded for this clone. J is TRBJ2-1 and V is TRBV27; tentative D call: TRBD1 (6 bases). CDR3 length equals 13 residues. Germline V gene data show CDR1 as MNHEY and CDR2 as SMNVEV (reference sequence). V lost 5 bases to trimming and J lost 7 bases, with 12 bases between them. CDR3 loop: CASSLSGVNEQFF. The CDR3 coding sequence is TGTGCCAGCAGTCTTTCAGGGGTGAATGAGCAGTTCTTC.

This clone was counted many times. The V and J genes are TRBV14 and TRBJ1-2, with D tentatively TRBD1 (5 bases). This CDR3 spans 14 amino acids. The V end lost 0 bases, the J end lost 5 bases, and 10 bases lay between the germline ends. The germline gives CDR1 SGHDN, CDR2 FVKESK. The CDR3 spells CASSQEGARYGYTF. The CDR3 nucleotides are TGTGCCAGCAGCCAAGAAGGGGCCAGATATGGCTACACCTTC. The variable domain in full, with the rest retrieved from reference TRBV14 and TRBJ1-2, is EAGVTQFPSHSVIEKGQTVTLRCDPISGHDNLYWYRRVMGKEIKFLLHFVKESKQDESGMPNNRFLAERTGGTYSTLKVQPAELEDSGVYFCASSQEGARYGYTFGSGTRLTVV.

The V gene is TRBV30, the J gene TRBJ2-6; D is undetermined. This CDR3 contains 16 residues. Trimming removed 1 base from V and 1 base from J, with 11 bases in between. CDR1 GTSNPN and CDR2 SVGIG come from the germline V gene (reference sequence). For the CDR3, the DNA is TGTGCCTGGAGTGCAGGCCACCCTTCTGGGGCCAACGTCCTGACTTTC. Protein: CAWSAGHPSGANVLTF.